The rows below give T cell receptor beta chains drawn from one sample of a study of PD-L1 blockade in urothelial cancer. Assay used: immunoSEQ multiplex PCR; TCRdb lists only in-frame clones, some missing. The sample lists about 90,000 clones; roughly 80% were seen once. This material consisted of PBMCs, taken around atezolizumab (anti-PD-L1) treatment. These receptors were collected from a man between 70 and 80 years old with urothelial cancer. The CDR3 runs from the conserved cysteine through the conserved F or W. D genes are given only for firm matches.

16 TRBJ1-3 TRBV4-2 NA CASSQEAYLSGNTIYF TGTGCCAGCAGCCAAGAAGCCTACCTCTCTGGAAACACCATATATTTT
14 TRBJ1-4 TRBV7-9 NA CASSLEQGGEKLFF TGTGCCAGCAGCTTAGAACAGGGCGGGGAAAAACTGTTTTTT
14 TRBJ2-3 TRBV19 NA CASSPSGVLGTQYF TGTGCCAGTAGTCCAAGCGGAGTATTAGGTACGCAGTATTTT
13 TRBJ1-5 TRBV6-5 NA CASTSNSNQPQHF TGTGCCAGCACCAGTAATAGCAATCAGCCCCAGCATTTT
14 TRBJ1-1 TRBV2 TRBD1 CASSLVTGETEAFF TGTGCCAGCAGCCTAGTGACAGGGGAGACTGAAGCTTTCTTT
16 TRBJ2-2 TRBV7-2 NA CASSLDRRQNTGELFF TGTGCCAGCAGCCTGGACAGACGACAGAACACCGGGGAGCTGTTTTTT
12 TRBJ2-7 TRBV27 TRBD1 CASRTGGNEQYF TGTGCCAGCAGGACAGGGGGGAACGAGCAGTACTTC
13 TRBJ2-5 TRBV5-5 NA CASSLTGEETQYF TGTGCCAGCAGCTTGACGGGGGAAGAGACCCAGTACTTC
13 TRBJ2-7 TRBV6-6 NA CASSYAEEGSPYF TGTGCCAGCAGTTACGCGGAGGAGGGATCGCCGTACTTC
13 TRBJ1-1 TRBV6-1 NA CASSELLNTEAFF TGTGCCAGCAGTGAACTGTTGAACACTGAAGCTTTCTTT